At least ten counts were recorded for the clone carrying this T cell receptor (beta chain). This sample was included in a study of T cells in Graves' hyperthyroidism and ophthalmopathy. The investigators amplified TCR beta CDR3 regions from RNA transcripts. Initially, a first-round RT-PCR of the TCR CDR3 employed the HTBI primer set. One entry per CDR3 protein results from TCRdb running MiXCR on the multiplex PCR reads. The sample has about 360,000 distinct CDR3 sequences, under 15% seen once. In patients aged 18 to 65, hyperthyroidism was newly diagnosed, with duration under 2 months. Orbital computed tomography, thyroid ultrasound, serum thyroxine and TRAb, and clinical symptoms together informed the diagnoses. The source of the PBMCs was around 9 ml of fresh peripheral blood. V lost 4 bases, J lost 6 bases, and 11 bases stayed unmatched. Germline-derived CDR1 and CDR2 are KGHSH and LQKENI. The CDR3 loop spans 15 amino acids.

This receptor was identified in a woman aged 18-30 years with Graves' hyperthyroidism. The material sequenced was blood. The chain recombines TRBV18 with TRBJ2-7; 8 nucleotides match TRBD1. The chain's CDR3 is CASSLNAGQGGEQYF. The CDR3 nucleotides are TGTGCCAGCTCACTAAACGCTGGACAGGGAGGCGAGCAGTACTTC.